Following are 14 T cell receptor beta chains from one sample sequenced in a study of STAT5B mutations in CD4+ large granular lymphocyte leukemia. Method: immunoSEQ multiplex PCR; TCRdb's copy keeps in-frame clones and lacks some. The sample yields roughly 21,000 clones, about three quarters seen once. The sequencing input was CD4+ T cells from blood buffy coats. These receptors were collected from a human donor in good health.

The V call is TRBV5-1, the J call TRBJ2-5; no clear D gene. Germline V gene lookup returns CDR1 SGHRS and CDR2 YFSETQ. V lost 2 bases to trimming and J lost 4 bases, with 9 bases between them. The CDR3 is 13 amino acids. Here the CDR3 DNA reads TGCGCCAGCAGCTTATACGACCGAGAGACCCAGTACTTC. It encodes CASSLYDRETQYF.

V and J are TRBV5-6 and TRBJ2-5, with 10 bases identical to TRBD1. Gene TRBJ2-7 matches the end of the DNA better, so the J call may be wrong. Germline V gene lookup returns CDR1 SGHDT and CDR2 YYEEEE. This CDR3 contains 14 residues. The CDR3 spells CASSFGGQGDEQYF. The CDR3 DNA reads TGTGCCAGCAGCTTTGGCGGACAGGGGGACGAGCAGTACTTC.

In this sample, this clone turned up a few times. This chain joins TRBV5-4 and TRBJ2-7; 8 bases are shared with TRBD2. CDR3 size: 14 residues. Germline V gene data show CDR1 as SGHNT and CDR2 as YYREEE (reference sequence). Germline trimming cut 4 bases from V and 6 bases from J; bases unmatched to any gene: 9. The CDR3 here is CASSISGRLSEQYF. The CDR3 DNA is TGTGCCAGCAGCATAAGCGGGAGACTCTCCGAGCAGTACTTC.

The CDR3 DNA is TGTGCCTGGTCAGAAGAGACCCAGTACTTC. It specifies CAWSEETQYF. V gene TRBV30 combines with J gene TRBJ2-5; no definite D call. Deletions cut 5 bases from V and 3 bases from J, with 4 bases between. Germline values: CDR1 GTSNPN, CDR2 SVGIG (reference sequence). This CDR3 is 10 amino acids long.

This clone was detected once. V usage is TRBV7-8 and J usage is TRBJ2-5, with 8 bases aligning to TRBD2. This CDR3 has 15 residues. The V gene's germline CDR1 is SGHVS and CDR2 FQNEAQ. V shed 0 bases, J shed 2 bases, and the junction held 2 bases outside the gene matches. The CDR3 is CASSLAQRGQETQYF. CDR3 bases: TGTGCCAGCAGCTTAGCCCAGCGGGGGCAAGAGACCCAGTACTTC. Together with reference TRBV7-8 and TRBJ2-5, the CDR3 gives the full variable domain: GAGVSQSPRYKVAKRGQDVALRCDPISGHVSLFWYQQALGQGPEFLTYFQNEAQLDKSGLPSDRFFAERPEGSVSTLKIQRTQQEDSAVYLCASSLAQRGQETQYFGPGTRLLVL.

As regards this clone: Within the sample, other DNA sequences also encode this same CDR3. The CDR3 DNA reads as TGCAGCGTCCAAGATGAAAAACTGTTTTTT. This sequence encodes CSVQDEKLFF. This chain uses TRBV29-1 with TRBJ1-4; D call uncertain. This CDR3 comprises 10 residues. Germline CDR1 and CDR2: SQVTM and ANQGSEA. The ends were cut back, 6 bases at V and 6 bases at J, with 5 bases in the middle. The full variable domain, in which reference TRBV29-1 and TRBJ1-4 provide the parts outside the CDR3, is SAVISQKPSRDICQRGTSLTIQCQVDSQVTMMFWYRQQPGQSLTLIATANQGSEATYESGFVIDKFPISRPNLTFSTLTVSNMSPEDSSIYLCSVQDEKLFFGSGTQLSVL.

The chain employs TRBV10-1 and TRBJ2-3; 9 positions agree with TRBD2. Trimming removed 2 bases from V and 4 bases from J; junction bases left unmatched: 4. The CDR3 covers 15 residues. Germline CDR1 and CDR2: WNHNN and SYGVQD (reference sequence). The CDR3 nucleotides are TGCGCCAGCAGTGAGAGCGGGAGGTGGTCAGATACGCAGTATTTT. It codes for CASSESGRWSDTQYF.

This rearrangement joins TRBV5-4 to TRBJ2-5, with 8 bases lining up with TRBD1. The CDR3 runs to 15 residues. V dropped 2 bases and J dropped 2; count of bases not matched to a gene: 5. Looked up from germline, CDR1 is SGHNT and CDR2 is YYREEE (reference sequence). The CDR3 reads CASSFNDRGQETQYF. The CDR3 nucleotides are TGTGCCAGCAGCTTTAATGACAGGGGACAAGAGACCCAGTACTTC.

Only a few counts were recorded for this clone. V and J are TRBV2 and TRBJ1-5, with D perhaps matching TRBD1 (5 bases). The V gene lost 5 bases and the J gene lost 1 base, with 12 bases spanning the gap. The V gene's germline CDR1 is SNHLY and CDR2 FYNNEI. This CDR3 spans 15 amino acids. CDR3 sequence reads: CASSFETGSNQPQHF. For the CDR3, the DNA is TGTGCCAGCAGTTTTGAAACAGGCAGCAATCAGCCCCAGCATTTT.

The chain combines TRBV7-8 with TRBJ2-5, with 7 positions matching TRBD1. The tail of the sequence fits TRBJ2-7 better, so the J call may be wrong. The germline V gene has CDR1 SGHVS and CDR2 FQNEAQ. CDR3 length: 14 amino acids. The CDR3 spells CASSQRQGRYEQYF. CDR3 sequence (DNA): TGTGCCAGCAGCCAAAGACAGGGCCGGTACGAGCAGTACTTC.

The chain links TRBV11-3 to TRBJ2-7; 9 bases agree with TRBD2. CDR3 size: 14 residues. J lost 1 base, V lost 6 bases, and 4 bases had no gene match. Germline V gene data show CDR1 as SGHNT and CDR2 as YENEEA. CDR3 sequence reads: CASRSSGASYEQYF. The DNA of the CDR3 is TGTGCCAGCAGGTCTAGCGGGGCATCCTACGAGCAGTACTTC.

The rearrangement joins TRBV5-6 to TRBJ2-3; 12 bases fit TRBD2. Germline V lookup: CDR1 SGHDT, CDR2 YYEEEE. The CDR3 has 15 amino acids. The V gene end was trimmed by 4 bases and the J gene end by 11 bases; junction bases not matched to a gene: 11. The CDR3 DNA is TGTGCCAGCAGCCCGGGGTCTAGCGGGGGGGCGTTGCAGTATTTT. Translation: CASSPGSSGGALQYF.

The chain uses TRBV29-1 and TRBJ2-1; D tentatively reads TRBD1 or TRBD2 (5 bases each). CDR3 length: 13 amino acids. CDR1 is SQVTM and CDR2 is ANQGSEA in the germline V gene. V was clipped by 6 bases and J by 4 bases, with 13 bases between them. CDR3 in amino acids: CSVDGGGYNEQFF. The CDR3 DNA reads as TGCAGCGTCGACGGTGGGGGTTACAATGAGCAGTTCTTC.

CDR3 loop: CASSTGVRTGELFF. For the CDR3, the DNA is TGTGCCAGCAGTACAGGGGTTCGGACCGGGGAGCTGTTTTTT. This chain connects TRBV6-6 to TRBJ2-2, with 7 bases fitting TRBD1. In germline, CDR1 is MNHNY, CDR2 SVGAGI (reference sequence). The junction had 5 bases not matched to a gene; V was cut back by 5 bases and J by 5 bases. The CDR3 is made up of 14 amino acids.